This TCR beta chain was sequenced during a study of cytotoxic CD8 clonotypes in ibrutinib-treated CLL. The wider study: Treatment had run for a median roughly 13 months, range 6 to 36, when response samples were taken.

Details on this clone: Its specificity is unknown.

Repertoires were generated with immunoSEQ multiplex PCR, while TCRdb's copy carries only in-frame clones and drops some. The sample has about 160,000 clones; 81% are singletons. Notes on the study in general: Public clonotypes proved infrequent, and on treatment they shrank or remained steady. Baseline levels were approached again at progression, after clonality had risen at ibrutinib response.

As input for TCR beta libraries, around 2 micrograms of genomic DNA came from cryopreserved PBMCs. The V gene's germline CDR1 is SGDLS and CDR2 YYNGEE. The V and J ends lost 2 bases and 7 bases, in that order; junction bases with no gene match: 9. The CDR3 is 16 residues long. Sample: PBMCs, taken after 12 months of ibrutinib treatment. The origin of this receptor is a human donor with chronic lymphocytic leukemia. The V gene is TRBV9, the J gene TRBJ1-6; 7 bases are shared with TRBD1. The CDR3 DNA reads TGTGCCAGCAGCGTTCGGGAAGGGGGCACGAATTCACCCCTCCACTTT. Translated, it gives CASSVREGGTNSPLHF.